Below are 23 T cell receptor beta chains sequenced from a single sample in a study of cytomegalovirus exposure and HLA in healthy donors. Amplification used 60 Vbeta primers and 13 Jbeta primers. The protocol was immunoSEQ multiplex PCR, while the TCRdb copy is restricted to in-frame clones and leaves out a portion. Among more than 100,000 clones listed, approximately 71% were seen once. Sample: PBMCs. The receptors were gathered from a woman aged 55-70 years in good health and CMV-seronegative.

This chain joins TRBV9 and TRBJ1-2, with D unclear. The CDR3 sequence is 13 residues long. The germline V gene has CDR1 SGDLS and CDR2 YYNGEE. V gave up 0 bases and J gave up 6 bases, with 9 bases separating them. The CDR3 DNA reads TGTGCCAGCAGCGTAGAATTCCGGGATGGCTACACCTTC. This translates into CASSVEFRDGYTF.

The chain uses TRBV27 and TRBJ2-3; 8 nucleotides line up with TRBD2. This CDR3 spans 15 amino acids. The V gene's germline CDR1 is MNHEY and CDR2 SMNVEV (reference sequence). Trimming took 6 bases from V and 2 from J; bases not matched to a gene: 7. The CDR3 DNA is TGTGCCAGCAGATACTCAGCGGGAGTCACAGATACGCAGTATTTT. Its translation: CASRYSAGVTDTQYF.

This chain links TRBV7-9 with TRBJ2-1, with 8 bases aligning to TRBD2. V was pared by 11 bases and J by 6 bases, with 3 bases of the junction left unmatched. CDR1 is SEHNR and CDR2 is FQNEAQ in the germline V gene (reference sequence). This CDR3 comprises 11 residues. CDR3 bases: TGTGCCGGACTAGCTGGCAATGAGCAGTTCTTC. It yields the protein CAGLAGNEQFF. Full variable domain (outside the CDR3, taken from reference TRBV7-9 and TRBJ2-1): DTGVSQNPRHKITKRGQNVTFRCDPISEHNRLYWYRQTLGQGPEFLTYFQNEAQLEKSRLLSDRFSAERPKGSFSTLEIQRTEQGDSAMYLCAGLAGNEQFFGPGTRLTVL.

The chain employs TRBV7-9 and TRBJ1-1, with D maybe TRBD1 (5 bases). Germline values: CDR1 SEHNR, CDR2 FQNEAQ (reference sequence). The CDR3 loop spans 13 amino acids. Trimming took 6 bases from V and 2 from J, leaving 10 bases between them. The CDR3 bases are TGTGCCAGCAGTCAACAGGCCAACACTGAAGCTTTCTTT. It translates to CASSQQANTEAFF.

The rearrangement links TRBV7-8 to TRBJ1-1; TRBD1 matches at 9 bases. Germline V gene data show CDR1 as SGHVS and CDR2 as FQNEAQ. The CDR3 covers 15 residues. After removal of 3 bases from V and 7 bases from J, the junction contained 9 bases not matched to a gene. The CDR3 DNA follows: TGTGCCAGCAGCTTCACCGGGACAGGGATGGGTGAAGCTTTCTTT. Its protein product is CASSFTGTGMGEAFF.

This clone showed up just a few times. The sample holds other DNA sequences that translate to the same CDR3. This chain connects TRBV5-1 to TRBJ2-2, with D tentatively TRBD1 (6 bases). Per the germline V gene, CDR1 is SGHRS and CDR2 is YFSETQ. This CDR3 contains 16 residues. Trimming took off 0 bases at V and 2 bases at J, with 11 bases between the two ends. CDR3: CASSLVSGANTGELFF. The CDR3 nucleotides are TGCGCCAGCAGCTTGGTTTCAGGGGCTAACACCGGGGAGCTGTTTTTT.

The V gene is TRBV7-6, the J gene TRBJ2-5; TRBD1 agrees at 9 bases. Germline CDR1 reads SGHVS; CDR2 reads FNYEAQ. This CDR3 contains 14 residues. The J segment lost 5 bases and the V segment lost 5 bases, leaving 6 bases of the junction unmatched. The CDR3 nucleotides read TGTGCCAGCAGCACTACCGGGACAGGGGAGACCCAGTACTTC. As protein: CASSTTGTGETQYF. Looking up the rest from reference TRBV7-6 and TRBJ2-5 gives the full variable domain: GAGVSQSPRYKVTKRGQDVALRCDPISGHVSLYWYRQALGQGPEFLTYFNYEAQQDKSGLPNDRFSAERPEGSISTLTIQRTEQRDSAMYRCASSTTGTGETQYFGPGTRLLVL.

This clone was seen just once. The V gene is TRBV4-1, the J gene TRBJ2-4; D is perhaps TRBD2 (5 bases). Trimming shortened V by 0 bases and J by 4 bases, and 10 bases separated the two germline ends. The CDR3 consists of 15 residues. CDR1 MGHRA and CDR2 YSYEKL come from the germline V gene. In nucleotides, the CDR3 is TGCGCCAGCAGCCAAGATCCGGGGTCTAAAAACATTCAGTACTTC. Translated: CASSQDPGSKNIQYF.

This clone was seen only a few times. This same CDR3 is encoded by further DNA sequences in the sample. The CDR3 is CASSPRGWGYNEQFF. CDR3 coding DNA: TGTGCCAGCAGTCCTCGGGGGTGGGGATACAATGAGCAGTTCTTC. The chain couples TRBV2 to TRBJ2-1; maybe TRBD2 (6 bases). From germline, CDR1 is SNHLY and CDR2 FYNNEI. This CDR3 contains 15 residues. Trimming cost V 5 bases and J 4 bases, with 15 bases left between them.

V gene TRBV19 combines with J gene TRBJ2-4; TRBD1 is a possible D gene (5 bases). Germline loops: CDR1 LNHDA, CDR2 SQIVND (reference sequence). The CDR3 is made up of 14 amino acids. Trimming left V 6 bases short and J 3 bases short, with 12 bases between. The DNA for the CDR3 is TGTGCCAGTAGGGACAACCAAGGCAAAAACATTCAGTACTTC. Its translation is CASRDNQGKNIQYF.

The rearrangement joins TRBV5-6 to TRBJ2-5; 10 bases fit TRBD2. Germline CDR1 is SGHDT and CDR2 is YYEEEE. The CDR3 contains 16 residues. V was clipped by 0 bases and J by 5 bases; unmatched bases: 7. CDR3 coding DNA: TGTGCCAGCAGCTTGGGTCAGCGGGGGGGCCGGGAGACCCAGTACTTC. It is translated as CASSLGQRGGRETQYF.

This clone was counted between two and nine times. The chain has TRBV7-8 and TRBJ1-3; D is unclear. The CDR3 spans 15 residues. Trimming removed 1 base at V and 5 bases at J, with 12 bases between. The germline gives CDR1 SGHVS, CDR2 FQNEAQ. For the CDR3, the DNA is TGTGCCAGCAGCTTAGTAGCCAGAAGTCGAAACACCATATATTTT. Translation gives CASSLVARSRNTIYF.

J is TRBJ2-5 and V is TRBV5-1; 12 bases match TRBD2. This CDR3 has 17 residues. Germline V CDR1 and CDR2: SGHRS, YFSETQ. The junction had 3 bases not matched to a gene; V was cut back by 0 bases and J by 0 bases. As DNA, the CDR3 is TGCGCCAGCAGCTTGGCCCGGACTAGCGGGAACCAAGAGACCCAGTACTTC. This sequence encodes CASSLARTSGNQETQYF.

To note about this clone: No DNA is shown, since the ends of the CDR3 on it are uncertain; the CDR3 is the one TCRdb lists. The rearrangement joins TRBV5-6 to TRBJ1-5; TRBD1 reflects the table's D call only, with no check against the DNA. 16 amino acids form the CDR3, both terminal residues included. Looked up from germline, CDR1 is SGHDT and CDR2 is YYEEEE. The CDR3 loop reads CASSFGPGRSNQPQHF.

The chain has TRBV2 and TRBJ2-5, with TRBD2 identical over 11 bases. The V gene end was trimmed by 4 bases and the J gene end by 2 bases; junction bases not matched to a gene: 6. This CDR3 spans 16 amino acids. Germline CDR1 and CDR2: SNHLY and FYNNEI. CDR3 DNA sequence: TGTGCCAGCAGTGTTACTAGCGGGGGAAATCAAGAGACCCAGTACTTC. Residues: CASSVTSGGNQETQYF.

The V gene is TRBV28, the J gene TRBJ2-3, with D possibly TRBD1 on 6 matching bases. This CDR3 comprises 19 residues. Germline V gives CDR1 MDHEN, CDR2 SYDVKM. V was shortened by 10 bases and J by 0 bases, with 29 bases between the two germline ends. The CDR3 is CATASPARTGTSSTDTQYF. The CDR3 DNA reads TGTGCCACTGCAAGTCCCGCGAGAACCGGGACATCGAGCACAGATACGCAGTATTTT.

This chain links TRBV4-1 with TRBJ2-3, with TRBD1 identical over 12 bases. Germline V CDR1 and CDR2: MGHRA, YSYEKL. The CDR3 covers 19 residues. The V segment lost 2 bases and the J segment 4 bases; nucleotides outside the gene matches: 13. The CDR3 DNA follows: TGCGCCAGCAGCCAAAATTGGGCCGGGACAGGGGGCATCGCAGATACGCAGTATTTT. Translated: CASSQNWAGTGGIADTQYF.

The chain uses TRBV28 and TRBJ2-1, with 10 positions matching TRBD2. This CDR3 spans 19 amino acids. The germline gives CDR1 MDHEN, CDR2 SYDVKM. Germline trimming cut 7 bases from V and 3 bases from J; bases unmatched to any gene: 18. DNA of the CDR3: TGTGCCAGCACCCTACTTCGGGCTAGCGGGGGCCGAATCTACAATGAGCAGTTCTTC. As protein: CASTLLRASGGRIYNEQFF.

The chain joins TRBV5-1 to TRBJ2-7; 7 nucleotides agree with TRBD1. The CDR3 spans 13 residues. CDR1 and CDR2 from the germline V gene are SGHRS and YFSETQ. The V gene end was trimmed by 6 bases and the J gene end by 3 bases; junction bases not matched to a gene: 6. CDR3 residues: CASNRQGDYEQYF. CDR3 DNA sequence: TGCGCCAGCAACCGACAGGGAGACTACGAGCAGTACTTC.

The sample holds a few counts of this clone. The chain couples TRBV10-3 to TRBJ2-7; 11 positions match TRBD2. CDR3 size: 14 residues. Trimming took 2 bases from V and 5 from J; bases not matched to a gene: 2. The germline V gene encodes CDR1 ENHRY and CDR2 SYGVKD. This chain's CDR3 is CAISETSGSNEQYF. CDR3 nucleotide sequence: TGTGCCATCAGTGAGACTAGCGGGAGTAACGAGCAGTACTTC.

The chain is built from TRBV11-2 and TRBJ2-7; 12 positions match TRBD2. CDR1 SGHAT and CDR2 FQNNGV come from the germline V gene. CDR3 size: 16 residues. Unmatched junction bases numbered 6, after V lost 3 bases and J lost 3 bases. CDR3 loop: CASSFRLAGDLYEQYF. The CDR3 nucleotides are TGTGCCAGCAGCTTTCGACTAGCGGGGGACCTCTACGAGCAGTACTTC.

CDR3: CAGGTSAYNEQFF. CDR3 in DNA: TGTGCGGGGGGAACTAGCGCTTACAATGAGCAGTTCTTC. The V call is TRBV7-9, the J call TRBJ2-1; 7 bases are shared with TRBD2. The length of the CDR3 is 13 residues. Germline V gene sequence: CDR1 SEHNR, CDR2 FQNEAQ (reference sequence).

CDR3 bases: TGTGCCAGCAATGGACGGACAGGGCTCGGTGAAAAACTGTTTTTT. It is translated as CASNGRTGLGEKLFF. The V call is TRBV2, the J call TRBJ1-4; 8 bases line up with TRBD1. The CDR3 is 15 amino acids. Looked up from germline, CDR1 is SNHLY and CDR2 is FYNNEI. V shed 7 bases, J shed 7 bases, and the junction held 11 bases outside the gene matches.